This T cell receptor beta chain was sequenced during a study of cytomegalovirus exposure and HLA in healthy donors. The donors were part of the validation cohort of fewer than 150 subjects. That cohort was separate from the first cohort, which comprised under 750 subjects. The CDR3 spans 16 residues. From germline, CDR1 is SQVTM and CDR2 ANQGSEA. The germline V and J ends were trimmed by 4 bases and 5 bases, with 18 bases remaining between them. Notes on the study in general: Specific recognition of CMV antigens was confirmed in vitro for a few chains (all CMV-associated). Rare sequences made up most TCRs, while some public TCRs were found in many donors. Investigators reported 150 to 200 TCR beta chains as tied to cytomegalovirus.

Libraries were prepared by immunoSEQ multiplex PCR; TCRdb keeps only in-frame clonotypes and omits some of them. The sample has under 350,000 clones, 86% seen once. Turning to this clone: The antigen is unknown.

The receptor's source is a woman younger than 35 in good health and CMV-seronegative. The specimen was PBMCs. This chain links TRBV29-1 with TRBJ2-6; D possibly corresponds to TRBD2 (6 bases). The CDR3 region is CSVGGAGPARANVLTF. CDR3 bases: TGCAGCGTTGGAGGGGCGGGGCCTGCTAGGGCCAACGTCCTGACTTTC.